This TCR beta chain was documented in a study of T cell repertoires in cytomegalovirus infection. Study-level results: CMV carriers having the relevant HLA were flagged by cumulative public TCR beta family frequency.

Remarks on this clonotype: The antigen is undetermined.

TCRdb used MiXCR to reprocess the reads, holding one entry per CDR3 protein. The repertoire holds about 120,000 distinct CDR3 sequences, with over 30% as singletons. The CDR3 totals 12 residues. V was trimmed by 1 base and J by 6 bases, leaving 4 bases between them. Germline-derived CDR1 and CDR2 are SEHNR and FQNEAQ (reference sequence). The chain joins TRBV7-9 to TRBJ2-1; no clear D gene. The TCR originated in a human donor in good health (CMV status not recorded). Some clones in this sample may be carry-over from other donors' samples. Source: CD8+ T cells from cultured PBMCs, taken from culture after CMV antigen stimulation. Here the CDR3 reads CASSLDANEQFF. The CDR3 DNA sequence: TGTGCCAGCAGCTTAGACGCCAATGAGCAGTTCTTC. The full variable domain, rest sourced from reference TRBV7-9 and TRBJ2-1, is DTGVSQNPRHKITKRGQNVTFRCDPISEHNRLYWYRQTLGQGPEFLTYFQNEAQLEKSRLLSDRFSAERPKGSFSTLEIQRTEQGDSAMYLCASSLDANEQFFGPGTRLTVL.